These T cell receptor beta chains were read from a single sample in a study of blood T cell repertoires in COVID-19. This table comes from immunoSEQ multiplex PCR, and its TCRdb copy is limited to in-frame clones, with some not included. The sample contains around 110,000 clones, roughly four fifths of which appear only once. Specimen: peripheral blood. The receptors here all came from a man aged 65 to 85 with active or convalescent COVID-19. Each CDR3 is given with its conserved first and last residue. A D gene is named only where the DNA matches it firmly. Clone sizes are given selectively: once, few, many, or a class where the clone is expanded.

TRBJ1-4	14	-	TRBV5-1	-	TGCGCCAGCAGCTTGTCCATGACTAATGAAAAACTGTTTTTT	CASSLSMTNEKLFF
TRBJ2-1	14	-	TRBV30	TRBD2	TGTGCCTGGAGAGGACTAGCGAGTTACAATGAGCAGTTCTTC	CAWRGLASYNEQFF
TRBJ2-7	16	-	TRBV5-1	TRBD2	TGCGCCAGCAGCTGGGGTGGACTAGCGGGGTCGGGGGAGCAGTACTTC	CASSWGGLAGSGEQYF
TRBJ2-5	16	-	TRBV6-2/TRBV6-3	TRBD2	TGTGCCAGCAGTTACGGGGGGGAATCGTACCAAGAGACCCAGTACTTC	CASSYGGESYQETQYF
TRBJ2-3	16	-	TRBV5-8	TRBD2	TGTGCCAGCAGCTCCCTCGGGACTAGCGTGGAAGATACGCAGTATTTT	CASSSLGTSVEDTQYF
TRBJ2-6	19	-	TRBV4-3	TRBD2	TGCGCCAGCAGCCAACTCATAGCGGGGGGCCGCTCTGGGGCCAACGTCCTGACTTTC	CASSQLIAGGRSGANVLTF
TRBJ2-1	14	-	TRBV18	-	TGTGCCAGCTCACGATCGACTAATGGGGTTGAGCAGTTCTTC	CASSRSTNGVEQFF
TRBJ2-2	15	-	TRBV13	-	TGTGCCAGCAGCTTAGGACAGCTGAACACCGGGGAGCTGTTTTTT	CASSLGQLNTGELFF
TRBJ1-1	13	-	TRBV11-2	-	TGTGCCAGCAGTCCCAGGCAGATCACTGAAGCTTTCTTT	CASSPRQITEAFF
TRBJ2-7	13	-	TRBV11-2	TRBD2	TGTGCCAGCAATCGGGAGGGGGTAGGTGAGCAGTACTTC	CASNREGVGEQYF
TRBJ2-1	14	once	TRBV4-2	-	TGTGCCAGCAGCCAAACTGAACTAGTTCCTGAGCAGTTCTTC	CASSQTELVPEQFF
TRBJ2-5	14	-	TRBV20-1	TRBD2	TGCAGTGCTAGTCCTAGCGGGCCCCAAGAGACCCAGTACTTC	CSASPSGPQETQYF
TRBJ2-5	14	-	TRBV6-5	TRBD1	TGTGCCAGCGCCCCAGGGGGACCTCAGGAGACCCAGTACTTC	CASAPGGPQETQYF
TRBJ1-4	16	-	TRBV6-5	-	TGTGCCAGCAGTTCCACGTTCCAGAGGCGGAATGAAAAACTGTTTTTT	CASSSTFQRRNEKLFF
TRBJ2-1	17	-	TRBV5-1	TRBD1	TGCGCCAGCAGCTTGTCATTTAGGCAGGGGGCGGTATATGAGCAGTTCTTC	CASSLSFRQGAVYEQFF
TRBJ1-4	16	once	TRBV25-1	TRBD1	TGTGCCAGCAGTGAAGGGACAGGGCTAACTAATGAAAAACTGTTTTTT	CASSEGTGLTNEKLFF
TRBJ2-2	16	-	TRBV19	TRBD2	TGTGCCAGTAGTATGCCGGGACTAAAGAACACCGGGGAGCTGTTTTTT	CASSMPGLKNTGELFF